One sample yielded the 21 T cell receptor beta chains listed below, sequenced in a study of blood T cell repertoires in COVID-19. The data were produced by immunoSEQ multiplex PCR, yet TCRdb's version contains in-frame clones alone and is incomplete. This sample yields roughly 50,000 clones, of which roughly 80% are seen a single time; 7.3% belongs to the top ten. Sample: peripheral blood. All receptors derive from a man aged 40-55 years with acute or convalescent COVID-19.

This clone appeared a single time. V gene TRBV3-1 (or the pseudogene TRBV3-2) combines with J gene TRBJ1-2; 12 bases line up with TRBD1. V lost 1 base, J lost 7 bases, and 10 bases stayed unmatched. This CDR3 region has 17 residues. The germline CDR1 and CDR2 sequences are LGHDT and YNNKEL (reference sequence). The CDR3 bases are TGTGCCAGCAGCCAAGCTACCGGGACAGGGGGCAGAGGTGGCTACACCTTC. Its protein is CASSQATGTGGRGGYTF.

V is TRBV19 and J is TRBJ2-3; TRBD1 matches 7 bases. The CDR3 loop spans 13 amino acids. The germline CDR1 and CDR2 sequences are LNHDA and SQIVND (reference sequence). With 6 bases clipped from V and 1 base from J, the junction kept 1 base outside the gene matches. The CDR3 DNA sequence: TGTGCCAGTAGGGGGACAGGCACAGATACGCAGTATTTT. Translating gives CASRGTGTDTQYF.

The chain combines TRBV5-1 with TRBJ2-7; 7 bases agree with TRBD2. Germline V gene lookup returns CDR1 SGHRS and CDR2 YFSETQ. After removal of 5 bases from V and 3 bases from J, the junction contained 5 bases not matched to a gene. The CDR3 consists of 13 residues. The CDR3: CASSLTSSYEQYF. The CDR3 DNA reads TGCGCCAGCAGTTTGACTAGCAGCTACGAGCAGTACTTC.

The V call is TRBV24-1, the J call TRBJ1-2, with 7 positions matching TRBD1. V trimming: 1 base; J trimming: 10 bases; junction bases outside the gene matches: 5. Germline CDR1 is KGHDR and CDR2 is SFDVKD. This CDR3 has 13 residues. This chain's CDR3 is CATSDLRDRAYTF. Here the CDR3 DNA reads TGTGCCACCAGTGATTTACGAGACAGGGCCTACACCTTC.

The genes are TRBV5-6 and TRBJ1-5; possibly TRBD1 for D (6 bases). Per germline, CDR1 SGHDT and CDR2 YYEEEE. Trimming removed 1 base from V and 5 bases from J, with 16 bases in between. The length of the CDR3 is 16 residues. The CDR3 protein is CASSLWGRTTYQPQHF. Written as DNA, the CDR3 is TGTGCCAGCAGCTTGTGGGGGCGCACAACCTATCAGCCCCAGCATTTT.

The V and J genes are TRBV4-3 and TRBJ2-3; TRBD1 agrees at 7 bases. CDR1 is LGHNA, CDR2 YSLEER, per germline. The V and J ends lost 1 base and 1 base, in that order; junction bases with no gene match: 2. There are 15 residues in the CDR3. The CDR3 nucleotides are TGCGCCAGCAGCCAAGTTGGGACAGGCACAGATACGCAGTATTTT. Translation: CASSQVGTGTDTQYF.

The CDR3 region has the DNA TGTGCCAGCAGTTATCAGGGGCCTTATTCACCCCTCCACTTT. Translating gives CASSYQGPYSPLHF. The chain joins TRBV6-5 to TRBJ1-6; D might be TRBD1 (6 bases). Germline V gives CDR1 MNHEY, CDR2 SVGAGI. V was clipped by 3 bases and J by 8 bases, with 11 bases between them. The CDR3 contains 14 residues.

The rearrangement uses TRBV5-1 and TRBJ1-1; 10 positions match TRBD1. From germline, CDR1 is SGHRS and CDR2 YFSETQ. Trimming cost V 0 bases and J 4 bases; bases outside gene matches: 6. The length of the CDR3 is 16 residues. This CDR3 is CASSLGTGTGVTEAFF. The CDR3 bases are TGCGCCAGCAGCTTGGGAACCGGGACAGGGGTCACTGAAGCTTTCTTT. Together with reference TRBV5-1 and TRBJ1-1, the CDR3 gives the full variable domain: KAGVTQTPRYLIKTRGQQVTLSCSPISGHRSVSWYQQTPGQGLQFLFEYFSETQRNKGNFPGRFSGRQFSNSRSEMNVSTLELGDSALYLCASSLGTGTGVTEAFFGQGTRLTVV.

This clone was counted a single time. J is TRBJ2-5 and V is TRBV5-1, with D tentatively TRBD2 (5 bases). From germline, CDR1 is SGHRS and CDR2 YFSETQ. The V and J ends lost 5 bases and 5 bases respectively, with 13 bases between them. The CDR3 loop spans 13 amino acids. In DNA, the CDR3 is TGCGCCAGCAGGATGACAACGGGGGAGACCCAGTACTTC. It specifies CASRMTTGETQYF.

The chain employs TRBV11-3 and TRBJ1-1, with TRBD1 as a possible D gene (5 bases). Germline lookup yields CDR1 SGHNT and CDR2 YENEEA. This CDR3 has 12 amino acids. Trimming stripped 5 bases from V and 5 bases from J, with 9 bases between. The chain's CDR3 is CASSAGGTEAFF. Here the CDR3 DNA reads TGTGCCAGCAGCGCGGGGGGGACTGAAGCTTTCTTT.

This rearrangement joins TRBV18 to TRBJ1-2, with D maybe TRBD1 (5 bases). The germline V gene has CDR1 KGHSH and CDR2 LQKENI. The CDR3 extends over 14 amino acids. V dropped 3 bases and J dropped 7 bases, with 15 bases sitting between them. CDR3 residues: CASSPSGSFLGYTF. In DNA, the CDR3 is TGTGCCAGCTCACCCTCAGGGTCATTCCTTGGCTACACCTTC.

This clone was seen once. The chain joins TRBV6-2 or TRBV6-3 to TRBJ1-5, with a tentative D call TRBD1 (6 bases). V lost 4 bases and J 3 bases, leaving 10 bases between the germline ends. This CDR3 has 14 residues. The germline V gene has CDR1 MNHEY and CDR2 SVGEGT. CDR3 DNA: TGTGCCAGCAGTTCACAGGGTGACAATCAGCCCCAGCATTTT. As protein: CASSSQGDNQPQHF.

The CDR3, as DNA: TGTGCCAGCTCACCGGGACTAGCGGGGAGGTCAAGCACCGGGGAGCTGTTTTTT. Its protein product is CASSPGLAGRSSTGELFF. The chain links TRBV18 to TRBJ2-2; TRBD2 agrees at 13 bases. The CDR3 spans 18 residues. Germline loops: CDR1 KGHSH, CDR2 LQKENI. Trimming removed 3 bases from V and 4 bases from J; junction bases left unmatched: 8.

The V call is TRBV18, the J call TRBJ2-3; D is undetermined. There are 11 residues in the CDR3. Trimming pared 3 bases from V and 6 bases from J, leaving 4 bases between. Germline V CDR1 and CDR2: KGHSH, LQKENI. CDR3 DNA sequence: TGTGCCAGCTCACCCCGGGATACGCAGTATTTT. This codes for CASSPRDTQYF.

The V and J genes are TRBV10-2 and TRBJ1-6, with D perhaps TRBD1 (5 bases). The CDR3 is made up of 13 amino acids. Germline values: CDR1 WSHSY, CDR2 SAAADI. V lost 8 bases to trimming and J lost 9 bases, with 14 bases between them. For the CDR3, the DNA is TGCGCCAGCGAAGCAGGGAACGGTTCACCCCTCCACTTT. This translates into CASEAGNGSPLHF.

The CDR3 region has the DNA TGTGCCAGCAGCATCCTGACAGGGGTTGGCTACACCTTC. Translation: CASSILTGVGYTF. The chain has TRBV7-2 and TRBJ1-2; 8 nucleotides match TRBD1. V trimming: 5 bases; J trimming: 7 bases; junction bases outside the gene matches: 6. Germline CDR1 reads SGHTA; CDR2 reads FQGNSA. The CDR3 length is 13 residues.

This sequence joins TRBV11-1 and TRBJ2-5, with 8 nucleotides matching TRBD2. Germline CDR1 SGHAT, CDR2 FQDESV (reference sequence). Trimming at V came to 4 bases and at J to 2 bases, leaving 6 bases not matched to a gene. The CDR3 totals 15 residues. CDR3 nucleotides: TGTGCCAGCAGCTCGCTAGCGGGTTCTCAAGAGACCCAGTACTTC. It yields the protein CASSSLAGSQETQYF.

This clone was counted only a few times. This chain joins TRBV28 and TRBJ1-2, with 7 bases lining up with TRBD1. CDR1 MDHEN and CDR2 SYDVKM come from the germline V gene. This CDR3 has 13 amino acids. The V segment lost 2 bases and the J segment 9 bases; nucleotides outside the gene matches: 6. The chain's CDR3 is CASSLRQGLRYTF. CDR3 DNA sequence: TGTGCCAGCAGTTTACGACAGGGCCTTCGCTACACCTTC.

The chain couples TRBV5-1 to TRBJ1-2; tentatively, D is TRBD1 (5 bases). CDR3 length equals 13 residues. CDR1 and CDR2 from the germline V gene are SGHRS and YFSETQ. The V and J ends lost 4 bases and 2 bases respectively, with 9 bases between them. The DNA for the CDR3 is TGCGCCAGCAGCCCGACAGAGAACTATGGCTACACCTTC. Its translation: CASSPTENYGYTF.

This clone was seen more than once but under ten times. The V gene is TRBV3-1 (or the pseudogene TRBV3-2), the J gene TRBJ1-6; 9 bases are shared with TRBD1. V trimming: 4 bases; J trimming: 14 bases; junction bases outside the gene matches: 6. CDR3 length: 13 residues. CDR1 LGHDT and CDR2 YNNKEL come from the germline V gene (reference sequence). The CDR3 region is CASSRDRAGSLHF. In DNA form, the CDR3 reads TGTGCCAGCAGCCGGGACAGGGCTGGGTCCCTCCACTTT.

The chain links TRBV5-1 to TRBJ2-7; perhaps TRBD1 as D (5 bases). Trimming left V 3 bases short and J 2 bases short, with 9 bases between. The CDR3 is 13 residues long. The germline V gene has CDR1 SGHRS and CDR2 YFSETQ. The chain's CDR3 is CASSSRQPYEQYF. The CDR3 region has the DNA TGCGCCAGCAGCTCAAGACAGCCCTACGAGCAGTACTTC.